Presented here are 12 T cell receptor beta chains from one specimen sequenced in a study of blood T cell dynamics during melanoma immunotherapy. Clones were read by immunoSEQ multiplex PCR, and TCRdb kept only the in-frame ones, dropping some. The profile covers some 20,000 clones, with 70% to 90% appearing a single time and roughly 7.6% taken by the ten largest. The time point: week 3, after first cycle of checkpoint inhibitor. Sequencing was performed on blood, taken from a patient treated with checkpoint blockade. The receptors were sampled from a human donor with melanoma.

The chain has TRBV7-3 and TRBJ1-6, with unresolved D. V gave up 1 base and J gave up 10 bases, with 11 bases separating them. The CDR3 has 14 residues. CDR1 and CDR2 (germline): SGHTA, FQGTGA. The CDR3 nucleotides are TGTGCCAGCAGCTTAATGGGTGGAGAATCACCCCTCCACTTT. As protein: CASSLMGGESPLHF. The full variable domain, completed using reference TRBV7-3 and TRBJ1-6, is GAGVSQTPSNKVTEKGKYVELRCDPISGHTALYWYRQSLGQGPEFLIYFQGTGAADDSGLPNDRFFAVRPEGSVSTLKIQRTERGDSAVYLCASSLMGGESPLHFGNGTRLTVT.

The chain has TRBV7-8 and TRBJ2-2, with D possibly being TRBD1 (5 bases). Germline assignment: CDR1 SGHVS and CDR2 FQNEAQ. Trimming cost V 1 base and J 2 bases, with 11 bases left between them. The CDR3 has 16 residues. CDR3 protein: CASSLGGGFNTGELFF. CDR3 in DNA: TGTGCCAGCAGCTTAGGGGGCGGTTTTAACACCGGGGAGCTGTTTTTT.

The genes are TRBV28 and TRBJ2-3, with a weak D call TRBD2 (6 bases). Trimming took off 5 bases at V and 0 bases at J, with 15 bases between the two ends. Germline-derived CDR1 and CDR2 are MDHEN and SYDVKM. CDR3 size: 16 residues. The CDR3 reads CASSGGSSGSTDTQYF. CDR3 coding DNA: TGTGCCAGCAGTGGGGGATCAAGCGGGAGCACAGATACGCAGTATTTT.

The chain carries TRBV5-6 and TRBJ2-1; 8 positions match TRBD2. This CDR3 is built from 14 residues. J gave up 4 bases and V 6 bases, and 6 bases lay outside the gene matches. The germline CDR1 and CDR2 sequences are SGHDT and YYEEEE. The CDR3: CASILAGMYNEQFF. The DNA for the CDR3 is TGTGCCAGCATATTAGCGGGAATGTACAATGAGCAGTTCTTC.

The rearrangement joins TRBV28 to TRBJ2-1; 11 nucleotides match TRBD2. The ends lost 10 bases at V and 6 bases at J; junction bases unmatched: 2. The CDR3 runs 12 residues. Germline values: CDR1 MDHEN, CDR2 SYDVKM. In DNA, the CDR3 is TGTGCCATAGCGGGAGGGCTCAATGAGCAGTTCTTC. Its translation: CAIAGGLNEQFF.

The V call is TRBV6-1, the J call TRBJ2-5, with TRBD2 matching 11 bases. CDR3 length: 16 residues. Per germline, CDR1 MNHNS and CDR2 SASEGT. V was pared by 4 bases and J by 5 bases, with 9 bases of the junction left unmatched. The DNA of the CDR3 is TGTGCCAGCAGTGCCCGGGGGACTAGCGGCTGGGAGACCCAGTACTTC. Protein product: CASSARGTSGWETQYF.

This rearrangement joins TRBV27 to TRBJ1-1; D may be TRBD1 (6 bases). V was trimmed by 4 bases and J by 1 base, leaving 10 bases between them. Germline CDR1 reads MNHEY; CDR2 reads SMNVEV (reference sequence). The CDR3 is 14 residues long. The CDR3 DNA reads TGTGCCAGCAGTTGGAGGGGGTCGAACACTGAAGCTTTCTTT. Its protein is CASSWRGSNTEAFF.

This chain links TRBV11-3 with TRBJ2-7, with 7 positions matching TRBD2. The trim removed 0 bases at V and 4 bases at J, leaving 0 bases unmatched. The CDR3 contains 13 residues. In germline, CDR1 is SGHNT, CDR2 YENEEA. The CDR3 DNA reads TGTGCCAGCAGCTTAGAGCGGGAGTACGAGCAGTACTTC. Translated: CASSLEREYEQYF.

This chain's CDR3 is CASSTGLANQETQYF. CDR3 DNA sequence: TGTGCCAGTAGTACGGGACTAGCCAACCAAGAGACCCAGTACTTC. V and J are TRBV19 and TRBJ2-5; 9 bases are a match to TRBD2. This CDR3 is built from 15 residues. Germline V gene data show CDR1 as LNHDA and CDR2 as SQIVND (reference sequence). Trimming took 4 bases from V and 0 from J; bases not matched to a gene: 3.

The chain has TRBV19 and TRBJ2-2; 11 nucleotides match TRBD2. CDR3 size: 13 residues. V lost 10 bases and J lost 8; bases outside the gene matches: 6. Germline assignment: CDR1 LNHDA and CDR2 SQIVND (reference sequence). This chain's CDR3 is CAIATSGSGELFF. DNA of the CDR3: TGTGCCATCGCAACTAGCGGGAGTGGGGAGCTGTTTTTT.

V is TRBV5-1 and J is TRBJ2-7, with 9 bases identical to TRBD1. CDR3 length: 15 residues. Germline loops: CDR1 SGHRS, CDR2 YFSETQ. The junction had 12 bases not matched to a gene; V was cut back by 5 bases and J by 6 bases. CDR3 region: CASRATTGTGSEQYF. The DNA for the CDR3 is TGCGCCAGCAGGGCTACAACCGGGACAGGGTCCGAGCAGTACTTC.

The chain is built from TRBV29-1 and TRBJ2-5, with a tentative D call TRBD2 (5 bases). This CDR3 has 12 amino acids. The V end was cut by 3 bases, the J end by 5 bases, with 10 bases between. Germline lookup yields CDR1 SQVTM and CDR2 ANQGSEA. The CDR3 is CSVDKGGETQYF. The CDR3 nucleotides are TGCAGCGTTGATAAGGGCGGGGAGACCCAGTACTTC.